The 18 T cell receptor beta chains below were found in one sample sequenced in a study of T cells expressing NK-cell markers. Reprocessing the 5' RACE reads, TCRdb reports a single entry for every CDR3 protein and omits DNA. The specimen's table records 300,000 to 450,000 distinct CDR3 sequences. Sample: blood T cells: a sorted CD56 or NKG2C T cell subset, CD4+ or CD8+ T cells, or bulk PBMC T cells (not recorded which). Receptors were obtained from a man aged 18 to 69 in good health.

The chain is built from TRBV5-6 and TRBJ2-5. The germline gives CDR1 SGHDT, CDR2 YYEEEE. This CDR3 region has 12 residues. The CDR3 here is CASSSIEAPQYF. Looking up the rest from reference TRBV5-6 and TRBJ2-5 gives the full variable domain: DAGVTQSPTHLIKTRGQQVTLRCSPKSGHDTVSWYQQALGQGPQFIFQYYEEEERQRGNFPDRFSGHQFPNYSSELNVNALLLGDSALYLCASSSIEAPQYFGPGTRLLVL.

The chain employs TRBV20-1 and TRBJ2-5; TCRdb calls TRBD1, which cannot be checked without DNA. This CDR3 has 14 amino acids. Germline assignment: CDR1 DFQATT and CDR2 SNEGSKA (reference sequence). CDR3 in amino acids: CSAREGGVLGTQYF.

The chain carries TRBV2 and TRBJ2-3; the TCRdb D gene call, TRBD1, has no DNA to confirm it. Germline CDR1 and CDR2: SNHLY and FYNNEI. This CDR3 region has 16 residues. The CDR3 region is CASGLLQGAGTDTQYF.

The chain joins TRBV3-1 to TRBJ1-1. The CDR3 sequence is 11 residues long. The V gene's germline CDR1 is LGHDT and CDR2 YNNKEL (reference sequence). The CDR3 here is CASRGRNEAFF.

The rearrangement uses TRBV7-7 and TRBJ2-1; TCRdb picks TRBD1, but there is no DNA to check that call. CDR1 SSHAT and CDR2 FNYEAQ come from the germline V gene (reference sequence). This CDR3 is 15 amino acids long. The CDR3: CASGEEQGSYNEQFF.

CDR3 amino acids: CASGTGDEKLFF. The chain has TRBV28 and TRBJ1-4; absent DNA, TCRdb's TRBD1 call cannot be checked. This CDR3 is 12 amino acids long. Germline values: CDR1 MDHEN, CDR2 SYDVKM.

The chain employs TRBV12-5 and TRBJ1-3; TCRdb lists TRBD1, though no DNA is available to test this call. The CDR3 contains 17 residues. CDR1 LGHNT and CDR2 FRNRAP come from the germline V gene. The CDR3 region is CASGLVLWGHSGNTIYF.

The chain employs TRBV2 and TRBJ2-3; TCRdb proposes TRBD2, but this gene call is untestable without DNA. The CDR3 length is 15 residues. The germline CDR1 and CDR2 sequences are SNHLY and FYNNEI. This CDR3 reads CASWGLAGHTDTQYF.

V gene TRBV19 combines with J gene TRBJ1-5. Germline loops: CDR1 LNHDA, CDR2 SQIVND (reference sequence). The CDR3 has 14 residues. CDR3 in amino acids: CASSIAGQNQPQHF.

V is TRBV5-6 and J is TRBJ2-1; absent DNA, TCRdb's TRBD1 call cannot be checked. The CDR3 is 12 amino acids. Germline CDR1 and CDR2: SGHDT and YYEEEE. This chain's CDR3 is CASSLRESEQFF.

This chain connects TRBV7-9 to TRBJ2-1; TCRdb gives TRBD2 as the D gene, but with no DNA this cannot be confirmed. This CDR3 spans 16 amino acids. CDR1 and CDR2 from the germline V gene are SEHNR and FQNEAQ (reference sequence). This CDR3 reads CASSLGGGVTDNEQFF.

This chain uses TRBV3-1 with TRBJ1-2. Germline CDR1 and CDR2: LGHDT and YNNKEL (reference sequence). The CDR3 covers 15 residues. The CDR3 sequence: CASSQASGINYGYTF. Full variable domain (missing parts from reference TRBV3-1 and TRBJ1-2): DTAVSQTPKYLVTQMGNDKSIKCEQNLGHDTMYWYKQDSKKFLKIMFSYNNKELIINETVPNRFSPKSPDKAHLNLHINSLELGDSAVYFCASSQASGINYGYTFGSGTRLTVV.

The chain couples TRBV6-1 to TRBJ2-7. The germline CDR1 and CDR2 sequences are MNHNS and SASEGT. CDR3 length: 15 residues. The CDR3 loop reads CASSGVSSRGYEQYF.

This sequence joins TRBV4-1 and TRBJ2-5; the D gene TCRdb calls, TRBD1, cannot be checked with no DNA. The CDR3 extends over 16 amino acids. CDR1 is MGHRA and CDR2 is YSYEKL in the germline V gene. CDR3: CASSQPGQGARETQYF.

The chain is built from TRBV19 and TRBJ2-7. Germline CDR1 LNHDA, CDR2 SQIVND (reference sequence). The CDR3 loop spans 14 amino acids. CDR3 region: CASSMKLLTYEQYF.

The chain couples TRBV21-1 to TRBJ1-2; as DNA is missing, the TRBD1 call by TCRdb cannot be tested. TRBV21-1 is a pseudogene locus. The CDR3 is made up of 17 amino acids. The CDR3 spells CASSNNIILGRGYGYTF.

The chain joins TRBV5-1 to TRBJ2-1; absent DNA, TCRdb's TRBD2 call cannot be checked. Per the germline V gene, CDR1 is SGHRS and CDR2 is YFSETQ. The CDR3 has 13 residues. CDR3 protein: CASSVIREGSLFF.

The rearrangement links TRBV20-1 to TRBJ2-2; the D call from TCRdb, TRBD1, cannot be confirmed without DNA. There are 16 residues in the CDR3. Germline V gives CDR1 DFQATT, CDR2 SNEGSKA (reference sequence). This CDR3 reads CSARGLAGGGTGELFF.